A single sample is the source of the 27 T cell receptor beta chains below, sequenced in a study of blood T cell repertoires in COVID-19. TCRdb's table, derived via immunoSEQ multiplex PCR, lists solely in-frame clones and lacks some. The sample has tens of thousands of clones; approximately 84% are singletons. The sequenced sample was peripheral blood. Source of these receptors: a man between 65 and 85 years old with acute or convalescent COVID-19.

V gene TRBV4-1 combines with J gene TRBJ1-2; possibly TRBD1 for D (6 bases). Germline V gene data show CDR1 as MGHRA and CDR2 as YSYEKL. Deletions cut 7 bases from V and 1 base from J, with 10 bases between. The length of the CDR3 is 13 residues. CDR3 bases: TGCGCCAGCACGGGACATCTTAACTATGGCTACACCTTC. It codes for CASTGHLNYGYTF.

The rearrangement joins TRBV11-2 to TRBJ2-1; 8 bases agree with TRBD2. J was trimmed by 4 bases and V by 3 bases; bases with no gene match: 14. CDR1 is SGHAT, CDR2 FQNNGV, per germline. This CDR3 spans 18 amino acids. This chain's CDR3 is CASSFRLAGGTKYNEQFF. The CDR3 region has the DNA TGTGCCAGCAGCTTTCGGCTAGCGGGTGGGACGAAGTACAATGAGCAGTTCTTC.

The chain links TRBV24-1 to TRBJ2-7; D is possibly TRBD1 (5 bases). Germline V lookup: CDR1 KGHDR, CDR2 SFDVKD. The CDR3 loop spans 14 amino acids. Trimming removed 7 bases from V and 2 bases from J, with 14 bases in between. CDR3 DNA sequence: TGTGCCACCAGCCCCGTAGACAGACCCTACGAGCAGTACTTC. This gives the protein CATSPVDRPYEQYF.

V and J are TRBV7-2 and TRBJ1-2; TRBD1 is a possible D gene (6 bases). V lost 5 bases and J 6 bases, leaving 13 bases between the germline ends. The CDR3 extends over 13 amino acids. CDR1 SGHTA and CDR2 FQGNSA come from the germline V gene. DNA of the CDR3: TGTGCCAGCAGCACAAGATCAGGGGATGGCTACACCTTC. It translates to CASSTRSGDGYTF.

The chain uses TRBV2 and TRBJ2-7; 7 bases fit TRBD1. After removal of 6 bases from V and 2 bases from J, the junction contained 10 bases not matched to a gene. Germline V gives CDR1 SNHLY, CDR2 FYNNEI. This CDR3 is 15 amino acids long. The CDR3 spells CASSIPSGGTYEQYV. In DNA, the CDR3 is TGTGCCAGCAGCATCCCCTCAGGGGGTACCTACGAGCAGTACGTC.

The rearrangement joins TRBV4-1 to TRBJ2-7; D might be TRBD2 (7 bases). Trimming left V 4 bases short and J 4 bases short, with 23 bases between. The CDR3 totals 17 residues. Germline values: CDR1 MGHRA, CDR2 YSYEKL. CDR3 nucleotide sequence: TGCGCCAGCAGCCGACTAGGGGGGAGGGCCCAGGGATACGAGCAGTACTTC. Translated: CASSRLGGRAQGYEQYF.

This chain connects TRBV5-1 to TRBJ2-1; D remains unclear. The CDR3 runs to 11 residues. CDR1 is SGHRS and CDR2 is YFSETQ in the germline V gene. Trimming pared 2 bases from V and 10 bases from J, leaving 7 bases between. CDR3 in amino acids: CASSFLTEQFF. The CDR3 nucleotides read TGCGCCAGCAGCTTCCTAACGGAGCAGTTCTTC.

J is TRBJ1-2 and V is TRBV28; TRBD1 aligns across 8 bases. Trimming took 4 bases from V and 5 from J; bases not matched to a gene: 9. The CDR3 has 15 amino acids. The germline CDR1 and CDR2 sequences are MDHEN and SYDVKM. The CDR3 DNA reads as TGTGCCAGCAGTTCTCCCTCCGGGACAGGATATGGCTACACCTTC. Protein sequence: CASSSPSGTGYGYTF.

The CDR3 protein is CASSFGGTYEQYV. Written as DNA, the CDR3 is TGTGCCAGCAGTTTCGGGGGAACCTACGAGCAGTACGTC. The chain joins TRBV28 to TRBJ2-7, with D perhaps TRBD2 (6 bases). Trimming took 3 bases from V and 2 from J, leaving 8 bases between them. The CDR3 length is 13 residues. Per germline, CDR1 MDHEN and CDR2 SYDVKM.

The table lists this clone with a count of one. The gene calls are TRBV7-2 and TRBJ1-6; D unresolved. V lost 5 bases and J 10 bases, leaving 9 bases between the germline ends. The germline V gene encodes CDR1 SGHTA and CDR2 FQGNSA. This CDR3 has 12 residues. CDR3 protein: CASSSYSSPLHF. The DNA of the CDR3 is TGTGCCAGCAGCAGCTACAGCTCACCCCTCCACTTT.

The gene calls are TRBV18 and TRBJ1-6; D is uncertain. V lost 8 bases and J 7 bases, leaving 9 bases between the germline ends. Per the germline V gene, CDR1 is KGHSH and CDR2 is LQKENI. The CDR3 has 12 amino acids. The CDR3 coding sequence is TGTGCCAGCGCCATGGAGAATTCACCCCTCCACTTT. Its protein product is CASAMENSPLHF.

The chain employs TRBV5-1 and TRBJ1-1; D remains ambiguous. This CDR3 region has 13 residues. V lost 1 base and J lost 3, with 7 bases in between. Germline V gene sequence: CDR1 SGHRS, CDR2 YFSETQ. The CDR3 loop reads CASSLREYTEAFF. The CDR3 nucleotides read TGCGCCAGCAGCTTGAGAGAGTACACTGAAGCTTTCTTT. The full variable domain, in which reference TRBV5-1 and TRBJ1-1 provide the parts outside the CDR3, is KAGVTQTPRYLIKTRGQQVTLSCSPISGHRSVSWYQQTPGQGLQFLFEYFSETQRNKGNFPGRFSGRQFSNSRSEMNVSTLELGDSALYLCASSLREYTEAFFGQGTRLTVV.

This clone was observed a handful of times. The chain has TRBV7-3 and TRBJ2-1; weak D call: TRBD2 (6 bases). V gave up 2 bases and J gave up 8 bases, with 16 bases separating them. Germline V lookup: CDR1 SGHTA, CDR2 FQGTGA. The CDR3 has 15 residues. CDR3: CASSLGGLGDDEQFF. CDR3 nucleotides: TGTGCCAGCAGCTTAGGAGGGCTAGGGGATGATGAGCAGTTCTTC.

The CDR3 DNA sequence: TGCGCCAGCAGCCTGGGACTAGCAAACATTCAGTACTTC. Its translation is CASSLGLANIQYF. The chain carries TRBV4-1 and TRBJ2-4; 9 nucleotides match TRBD2. The germline gives CDR1 MGHRA, CDR2 YSYEKL. CDR3 size: 13 residues. J gave up 6 bases and V 4 bases, and 1 base lay outside the gene matches.

The chain links TRBV5-6 to TRBJ1-4; TRBD1 matches at 8 bases. Trimming removed 2 bases from V and 2 bases from J; junction bases left unmatched: 2. This CDR3 has 15 amino acids. From germline, CDR1 is SGHDT and CDR2 YYEEEE. The CDR3 sequence: CASSFNRGTNEKLFF. The CDR3 DNA follows: TGTGCCAGCAGCTTTAACAGGGGGACTAATGAAAAACTGTTTTTT.

The chain combines TRBV4-2 with TRBJ1-5; D may be TRBD1 (6 bases). The CDR3 sequence is 15 residues long. V lost 4 bases and J 4 bases, leaving 14 bases between the germline ends. Germline CDR1 is LGHNA and CDR2 is YNFKEQ. This CDR3 is CASSLTGTPNQPQHF. Here the CDR3 DNA reads TGTGCCAGCAGCCTCACCGGGACACCAAATCAGCCCCAGCATTTT.

This chain uses TRBV10-3 with TRBJ2-1; 14 bases map to TRBD2. The CDR3 loop spans 15 amino acids. V trimming: 3 bases; J trimming: 8 bases; junction bases outside the gene matches: 3. The germline V gene has CDR1 ENHRY and CDR2 SYGVKD. The CDR3 protein is CAISDRGLAGDEQFF. CDR3 coding DNA: TGTGCCATCAGTGACCGGGGACTAGCGGGAGATGAGCAGTTCTTC.

The chain is built from TRBV4-2 and TRBJ2-2; TRBD2 aligns across 11 bases. The V gene's germline CDR1 is LGHNA and CDR2 YNFKEQ. Trimming at V came to 2 bases and at J to 7 bases, leaving 3 bases not matched to a gene. CDR3 length equals 15 residues. The CDR3 DNA follows: TGTGCCAGCAGCCAATACGGGACTAGCGGCGGGGAGCTGTTTTTT. Translated, it gives CASSQYGTSGGELFF.

This clone came up once. The chain has TRBV5-1 and TRBJ2-5; 7 bases match TRBD2. This CDR3 contains 13 residues. V lost 4 bases, J lost 5 bases, and 5 bases stayed unmatched. Germline assignment: CDR1 SGHRS and CDR2 YFSETQ. The CDR3 sequence is CASSAGTTETQYF. DNA of the CDR3: TGCGCCAGCAGCGCGGGGACTACTGAGACCCAGTACTTC.

The chain links TRBV9 to TRBJ2-1, with 7 bases aligning to TRBD2. The CDR3 extends over 15 amino acids. The V and J ends lost 0 bases and 3 bases, in that order; junction bases with no gene match: 3. Germline CDR1 reads SGDLS; CDR2 reads YYNGEE. The CDR3 bases are TGTGCCAGCAGCGTAGGCCTAGCGGTCTACAATGAGCAGTTCTTC. Its protein product is CASSVGLAVYNEQFF. The entire variable domain, with the rest obtained from reference TRBV9 and TRBJ2-1, is as follows: DSGVTQTPKHLITATGQRVTLRCSPRSGDLSVYWYQQSLDQGLQFLIQYYNGEERAKGNILERFSAQQFPDLHSELNLSSLELGDSALYFCASSVGLAVYNEQFFGPGTRLTVL.

V usage is TRBV7-8 and J usage is TRBJ2-3; 10 bases fit TRBD2. CDR3 length: 16 residues. V gave up 1 base and J gave up 3 bases; unmatched junction bases: 4. From germline, CDR1 is SGHVS and CDR2 FQNEAQ. The CDR3 coding sequence is TGTGCCAGCAGCTTAGTCGGACTAGCGGCAACAGATACGCAGTATTTT. Protein product: CASSLVGLAATDTQYF.

The chain has TRBV6-5 and TRBJ2-7; TRBD2 matches at 7 bases. Trimming at V came to 6 bases and at J to 4 bases, leaving 6 bases not matched to a gene. Germline CDR1 reads MNHEY; CDR2 reads SVGAGI. There are 13 residues in the CDR3. The CDR3 loop reads CASRVGGSYEQYF. The CDR3, as DNA: TGTGCCAGCAGGGTCGGCGGGAGTTACGAGCAGTACTTC.

V usage is TRBV19 and J usage is TRBJ2-7, with 10 bases matching TRBD2. The CDR3 has 16 amino acids. Per germline, CDR1 LNHDA and CDR2 SQIVND (reference sequence). Trimming at V came to 5 bases and at J to 2 bases, leaving 9 bases not matched to a gene. The CDR3 loop is CASSSPRTSGTYEQYF. The CDR3 nucleotides are TGTGCCAGTAGTTCCCCCCGGACTAGCGGAACCTACGAGCAGTACTTC.

The rearrangement links TRBV18 to TRBJ2-1, with TRBD2 identical over 10 bases. The CDR3 runs 16 residues. The trim removed 3 bases at V and 4 bases at J, leaving 6 bases unmatched. Germline loops: CDR1 KGHSH, CDR2 LQKENI. The chain's CDR3 is CASSPRGSGRYNEQFF. The CDR3, as DNA: TGTGCCAGCTCACCGCGAGGTAGCGGGAGGTACAATGAGCAGTTCTTC.

The chain couples TRBV14 to TRBJ1-3, with 11 bases fitting TRBD1. Per the germline V gene, CDR1 is SGHDN and CDR2 is FVKESK. J was trimmed by 1 base and V by 4 bases; bases with no gene match: 9. This CDR3 region has 18 residues. This CDR3 reads CASSRGTGGYFSGNTIYF. The CDR3 coding sequence is TGTGCCAGCAGCCGGGGGACAGGGGGGTATTTTTCTGGAAACACCATATATTTT.

This clone was detected a few times. The genes are TRBV12-3 or TRBV12-4 and TRBJ1-2; no reliable D call. The V end lost 6 bases, the J end lost 7 bases, and 12 bases lay between the germline ends. The CDR3 runs to 12 residues. The CDR3 DNA sequence: TGTGCCAGCAGGGGAGGTGGTGGTGGCTACACCTTC. Protein: CASRGGGGGYTF.

The genes are TRBV19 and TRBJ1-1, with a possible D match to TRBD1 (6 bases). The ends were cut back, 6 bases at V and 1 base at J, with 15 bases in the middle. Germline loops: CDR1 LNHDA, CDR2 SQIVND (reference sequence). CDR3 size: 15 residues. CDR3 loop: CASSRPDRTNTEAFF. CDR3 coding DNA: TGTGCCAGTAGCCGACCAGACAGGACGAACACTGAAGCTTTCTTT.